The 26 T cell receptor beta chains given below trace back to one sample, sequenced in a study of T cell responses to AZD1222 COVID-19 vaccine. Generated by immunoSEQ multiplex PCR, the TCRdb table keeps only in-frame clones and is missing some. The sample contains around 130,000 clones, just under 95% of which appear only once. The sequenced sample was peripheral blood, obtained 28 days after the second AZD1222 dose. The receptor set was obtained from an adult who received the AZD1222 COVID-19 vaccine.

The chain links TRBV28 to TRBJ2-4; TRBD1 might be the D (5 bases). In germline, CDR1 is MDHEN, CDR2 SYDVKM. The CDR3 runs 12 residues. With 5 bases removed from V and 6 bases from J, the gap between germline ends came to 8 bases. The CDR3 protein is CASSTDRNIQYF. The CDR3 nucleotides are TGTGCCAGCAGTACCGACAGAAACATTCAGTACTTC.

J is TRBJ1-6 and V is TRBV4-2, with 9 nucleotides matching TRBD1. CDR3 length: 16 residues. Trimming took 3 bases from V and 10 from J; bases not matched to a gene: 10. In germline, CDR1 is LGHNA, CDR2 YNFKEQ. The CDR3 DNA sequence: TGTGCCAGCAGCCAGGCAGGGGGACAGGGCTTGTCACCCCTCCACTTT. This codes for CASSQAGGQGLSPLHF.

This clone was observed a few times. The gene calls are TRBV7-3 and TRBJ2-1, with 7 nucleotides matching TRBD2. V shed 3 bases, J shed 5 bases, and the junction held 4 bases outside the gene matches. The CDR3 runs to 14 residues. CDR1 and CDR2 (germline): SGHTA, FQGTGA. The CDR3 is CASSFGGFNNEQFF. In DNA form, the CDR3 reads TGTGCCAGCAGCTTCGGGGGGTTCAACAATGAGCAGTTCTTC.

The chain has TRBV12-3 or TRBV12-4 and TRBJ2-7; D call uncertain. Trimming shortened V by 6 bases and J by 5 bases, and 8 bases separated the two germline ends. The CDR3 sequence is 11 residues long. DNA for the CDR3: TGTGCCAGCAGCTCTGGGGACGAGCAGTACTTC. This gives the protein CASSSGDEQYF.

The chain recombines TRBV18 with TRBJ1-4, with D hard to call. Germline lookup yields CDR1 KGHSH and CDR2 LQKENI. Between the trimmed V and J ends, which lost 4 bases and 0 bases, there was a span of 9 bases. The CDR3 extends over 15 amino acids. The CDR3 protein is CASSLALPTNEKLFF. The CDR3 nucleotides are TGTGCCAGCTCACTCGCGCTTCCAACTAATGAAAAACTGTTTTTT.

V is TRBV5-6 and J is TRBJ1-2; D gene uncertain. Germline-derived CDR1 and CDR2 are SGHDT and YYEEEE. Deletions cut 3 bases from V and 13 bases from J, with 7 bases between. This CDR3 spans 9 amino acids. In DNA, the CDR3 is TGTGCCAGCAGCTCCGATGGCACCTTC. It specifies CASSSDGTF.

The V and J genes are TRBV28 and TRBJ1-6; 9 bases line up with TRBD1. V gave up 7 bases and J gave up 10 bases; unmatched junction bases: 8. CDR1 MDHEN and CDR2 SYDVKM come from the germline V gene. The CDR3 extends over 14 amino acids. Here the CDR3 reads CASTPGTGQSPLHF. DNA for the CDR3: TGTGCCAGCACCCCTGGGACAGGGCAATCACCCCTCCACTTT.

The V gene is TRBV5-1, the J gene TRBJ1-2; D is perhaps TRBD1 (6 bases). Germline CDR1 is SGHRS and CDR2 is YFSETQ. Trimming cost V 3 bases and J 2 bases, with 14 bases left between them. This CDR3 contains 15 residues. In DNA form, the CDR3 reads TGCGCCAGCAGCTACGGGGACATAAACAACTATGGCTACACCTTC. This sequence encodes CASSYGDINNYGYTF.

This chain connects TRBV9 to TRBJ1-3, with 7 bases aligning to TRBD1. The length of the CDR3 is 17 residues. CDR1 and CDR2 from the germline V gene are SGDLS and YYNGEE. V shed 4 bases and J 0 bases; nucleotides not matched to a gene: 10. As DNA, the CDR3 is TGTGCCAGCAGCCTCCTGGGACAGCGGCTCTCTGGAAACACCATATATTTT. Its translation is CASSLLGQRLSGNTIYF.

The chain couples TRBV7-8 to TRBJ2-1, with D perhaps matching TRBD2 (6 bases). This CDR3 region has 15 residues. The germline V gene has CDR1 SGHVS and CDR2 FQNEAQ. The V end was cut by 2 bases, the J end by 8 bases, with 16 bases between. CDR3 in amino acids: CASSLLRPGVDEQFF. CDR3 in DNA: TGTGCCAGCAGCTTACTTCGGCCGGGGGTCGATGAGCAGTTCTTC.

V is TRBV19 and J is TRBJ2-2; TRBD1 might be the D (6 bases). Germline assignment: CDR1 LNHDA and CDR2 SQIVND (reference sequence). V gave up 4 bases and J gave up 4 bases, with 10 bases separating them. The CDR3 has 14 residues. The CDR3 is CASSTTGTTGELFF. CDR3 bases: TGTGCCAGTAGTACCACAGGGACCACCGGGGAGCTGTTTTTT.

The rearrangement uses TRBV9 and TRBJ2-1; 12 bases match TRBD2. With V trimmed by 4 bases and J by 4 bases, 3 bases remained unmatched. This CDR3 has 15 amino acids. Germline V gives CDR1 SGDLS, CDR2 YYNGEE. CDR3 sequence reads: CASSSGLAGYNEQFF. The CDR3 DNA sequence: TGTGCCAGCAGCTCTGGACTAGCGGGGTACAATGAGCAGTTCTTC.

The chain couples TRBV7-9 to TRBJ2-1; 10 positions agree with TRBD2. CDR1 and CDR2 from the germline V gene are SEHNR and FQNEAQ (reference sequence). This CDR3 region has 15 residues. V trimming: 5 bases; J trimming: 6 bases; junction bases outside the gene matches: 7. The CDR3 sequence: CASSPKREGINEQFF. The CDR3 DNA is TGTGCCAGCAGCCCTAAGCGGGAGGGGATCAATGAGCAGTTCTTC.

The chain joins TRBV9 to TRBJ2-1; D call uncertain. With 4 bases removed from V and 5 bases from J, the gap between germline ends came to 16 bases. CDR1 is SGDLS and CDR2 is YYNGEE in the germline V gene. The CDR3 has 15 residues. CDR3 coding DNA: TGTGCCAGCAGCCCCAACTCTTCTCCCGACAATGAGCAGTTCTTC. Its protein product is CASSPNSSPDNEQFF.

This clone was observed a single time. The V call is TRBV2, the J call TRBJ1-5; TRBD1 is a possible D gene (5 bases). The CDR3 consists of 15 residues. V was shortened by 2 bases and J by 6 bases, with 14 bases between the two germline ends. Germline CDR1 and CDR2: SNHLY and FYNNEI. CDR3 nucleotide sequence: TGTGCCAGCAGTGAAAGTAGGGCAGGGACTCAGCCCCAGCATTTT. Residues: CASSESRAGTQPQHF.

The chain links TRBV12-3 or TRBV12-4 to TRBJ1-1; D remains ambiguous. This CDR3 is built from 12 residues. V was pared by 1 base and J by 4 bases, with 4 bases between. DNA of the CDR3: TGTGCCAGCAGTTTAGTTCTCACTGAAGCTTTCTTT. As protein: CASSLVLTEAFF.

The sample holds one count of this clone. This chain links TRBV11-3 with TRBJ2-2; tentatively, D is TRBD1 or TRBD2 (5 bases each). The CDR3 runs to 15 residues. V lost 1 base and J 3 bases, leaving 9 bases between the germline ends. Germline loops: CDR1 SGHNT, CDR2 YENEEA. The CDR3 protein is CASSLAGPDTGELFF. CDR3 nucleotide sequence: TGTGCCAGCAGCTTAGCGGGGCCGGACACCGGGGAGCTGTTTTTT.

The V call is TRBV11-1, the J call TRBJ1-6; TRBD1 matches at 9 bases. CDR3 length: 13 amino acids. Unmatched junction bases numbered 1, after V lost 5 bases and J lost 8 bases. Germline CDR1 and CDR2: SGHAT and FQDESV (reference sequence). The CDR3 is CASSRQGDSPLHF. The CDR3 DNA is TGTGCCAGCAGCCGACAGGGGGATTCACCCCTCCACTTT.

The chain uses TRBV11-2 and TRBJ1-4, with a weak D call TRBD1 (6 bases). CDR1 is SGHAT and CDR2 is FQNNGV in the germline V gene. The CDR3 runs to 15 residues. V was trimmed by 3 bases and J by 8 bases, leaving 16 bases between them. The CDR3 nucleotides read TGTGCCAGCAGCTTTGGAGGGGGGAAGATAGAAAAACTGTTTTTT. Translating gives CASSFGGGKIEKLFF. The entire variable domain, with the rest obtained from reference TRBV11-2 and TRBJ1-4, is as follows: EAGVAQSPRYKIIEKRQSVAFWCNPISGHATLYWYQQILGQGPKLLIQFQNNGVVDDSQLPKDRFSAERLKGVDSTLKIQPAKLEDSAVYLCASSFGGGKIEKLFFGSGTQLSVL.

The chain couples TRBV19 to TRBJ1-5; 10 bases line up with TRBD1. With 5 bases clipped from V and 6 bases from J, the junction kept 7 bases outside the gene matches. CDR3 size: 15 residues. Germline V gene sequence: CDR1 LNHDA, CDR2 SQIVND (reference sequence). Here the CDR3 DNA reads TGTGCCAGTAGTCCCCGACAGGGGGCTATTCAGCCCCAGCATTTT. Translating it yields CASSPRQGAIQPQHF.

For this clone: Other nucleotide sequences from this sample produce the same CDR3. The CDR3 region has the DNA TGTGCCAGCAGCCAAGGGACAGGGGGCCAGCCCCAGCATTTT. Its translation: CASSQGTGGQPQHF. The V gene is TRBV3-1 (or the pseudogene TRBV3-2), the J gene TRBJ1-5; TRBD1 matches 11 bases. Germline-derived CDR1 and CDR2 are LGHDT and YNNKEL (reference sequence). Unmatched junction bases numbered 0, after V lost 1 base and J lost 7 bases. This CDR3 is built from 14 residues.

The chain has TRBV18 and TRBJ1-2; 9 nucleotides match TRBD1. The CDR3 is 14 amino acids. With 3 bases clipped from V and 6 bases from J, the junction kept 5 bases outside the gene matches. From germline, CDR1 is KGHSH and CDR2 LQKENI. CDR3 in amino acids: CASSPTGGPNGYTF. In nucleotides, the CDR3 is TGTGCCAGCTCACCGACAGGGGGTCCGAATGGCTACACCTTC.

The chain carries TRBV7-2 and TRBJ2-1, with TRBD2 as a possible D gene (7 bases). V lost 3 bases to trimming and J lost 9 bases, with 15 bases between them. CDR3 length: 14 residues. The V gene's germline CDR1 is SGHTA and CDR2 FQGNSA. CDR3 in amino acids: CASSFNLGGGEQFF. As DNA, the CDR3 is TGTGCCAGCAGCTTCAACTTAGGGGGGGGTGAGCAGTTCTTC.

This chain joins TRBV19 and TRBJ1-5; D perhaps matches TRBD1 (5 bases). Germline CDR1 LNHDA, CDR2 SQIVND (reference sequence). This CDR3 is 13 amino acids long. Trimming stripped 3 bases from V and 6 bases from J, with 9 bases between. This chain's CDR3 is CASSIDSAQPQHF. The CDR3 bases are TGTGCCAGTAGTATTGACAGTGCTCAGCCCCAGCATTTT.

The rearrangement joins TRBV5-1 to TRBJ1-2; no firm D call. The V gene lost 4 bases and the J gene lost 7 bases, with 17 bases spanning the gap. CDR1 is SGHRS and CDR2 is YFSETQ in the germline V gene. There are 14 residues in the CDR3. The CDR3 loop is CASSRTEAAGGYTF. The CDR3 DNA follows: TGCGCCAGCAGCCGGACCGAGGCGGCCGGTGGCTACACCTTC.

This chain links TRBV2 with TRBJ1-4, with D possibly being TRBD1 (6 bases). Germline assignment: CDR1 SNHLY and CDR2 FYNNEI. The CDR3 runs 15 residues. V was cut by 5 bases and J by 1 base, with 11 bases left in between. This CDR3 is CASSKLDRTNEKLFF. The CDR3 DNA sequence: TGTGCCAGCAGTAAATTGGACAGAACTAATGAAAAACTGTTTTTT.